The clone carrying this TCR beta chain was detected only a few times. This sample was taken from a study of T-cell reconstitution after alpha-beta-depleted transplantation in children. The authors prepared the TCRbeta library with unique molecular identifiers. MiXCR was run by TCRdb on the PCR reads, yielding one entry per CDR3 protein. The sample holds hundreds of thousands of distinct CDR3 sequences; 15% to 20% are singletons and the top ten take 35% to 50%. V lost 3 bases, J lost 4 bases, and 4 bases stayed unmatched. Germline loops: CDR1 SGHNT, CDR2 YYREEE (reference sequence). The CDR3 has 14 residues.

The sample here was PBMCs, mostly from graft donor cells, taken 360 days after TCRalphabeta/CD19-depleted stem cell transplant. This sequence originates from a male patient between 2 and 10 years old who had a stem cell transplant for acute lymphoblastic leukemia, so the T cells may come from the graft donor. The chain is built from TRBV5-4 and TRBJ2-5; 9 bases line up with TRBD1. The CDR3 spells CASSSGTGTETQYF. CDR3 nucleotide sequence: TGTGCCAGCAGCTCCGGGACAGGGACAGAGACCCAGTACTTC.